These T cell receptor beta chains were read from a single sample in a study of human T cells and chemical hapten exposure. TCRdb fed the RACE reads into MiXCR, producing one record per CDR3 protein. The sample consists of roughly 180,000 distinct CDR3 sequences, more than 14% of them appearing once. The sequencing here drew on whole blood, taken in connection with sensitization to the hapten diphenylcyclopropenone (DPC). All receptors derive from a woman aged 25 to 45 with alopecia areata. Some clones in this sample may be carry-over from other donors' samples. Each CDR3 is given with its conserved first and last residue. D genes are given only for firm matches. Not all rows give a size; the values are once, few, many and, for expanded clones, a class.

clone size	V gene	D gene	J gene	CDR3 DNA	CDR3 protein
few	TRBV20-1	TRBD1	TRBJ1-1	TGCAGTGCTAGGGGGCTAAGGGGGCGGGAGATGAACACTGAAGCTTTCTTT	CSARGLRGREMNTEAFF
NA	TRBV3-1	NA	TRBJ1-6	TGTGCCAGCAGCCAAGATCAGGCGATGAGCTCCTATAATTCACCCCTCCACTTT	CASSQDQAMSSYNSPLHF
NA	TRBV13	NA	TRBJ2-1	TGTGCCAGCAGCTTAGTCCATGAGCAGTTCTTC	CASSLVHEQFF
many	TRBV10-3	NA	TRBJ2-7	TGTGCCATCAGACACAGGGACTCCTACGAGCAGTACTTC	CAIRHRDSYEQYF
many	TRBV5-1	TRBD2	TRBJ2-1	TGCGCCAGCAGCTTGGTGCGGGAGTTTCTCGATGAGCAGTTCTTC	CASSLVREFLDEQFF
NA	TRBV10-3	NA	TRBJ1-6	TGTGCCATCAGGGGTTGGGATAATTCACCCCTCCACTTT	CAIRGWDNSPLHF
few	TRBV20-1	NA	TRBJ2-3	TGCAGTGCTAGTGGGGCTGACAGCGCAGATACGCAGTACTTT	CSASGADSADTQYF
few	TRBV4-1	TRBD1	TRBJ2-7	TGCGCCAGCAGCCAAGGCGCGACAGGGCCCTACGAGCAGTACTTC	CASSQGATGPYEQYF
NA	TRBV11-2	NA	TRBJ2-2	TGTGCCAGCAGCGCGGGCTCGAACACCGGGGAGCTGTTTTTT	CASSAGSNTGELFF
few	TRBV3-1	NA	TRBJ1-1	TGTGCCAGCGGGTTGCAGTATGTTGGTGAAGCTTTCTTT	CASGLQYVGEAFF
NA	TRBV4-2	NA	TRBJ1-1	TGTGCCAGCAGCCAAGCTGTCAGGGGGAACACTGAAGCTTTCTTT	CASSQAVRGNTEAFF
NA	TRBV6-1	NA	TRBJ1-2	TGTGCCAGCACTCTACGGGGGGGAGGGGATGGCTACACCTTC	CASTLRGGGDGYTF
few	TRBV3-1	NA	TRBJ1-1	TGTGCCAGCAGCCAGTCAGACCCGAACACTGAAGCTTTCTTT	CASSQSDPNTEAFF
NA	TRBV6-2/TRBV6-3	TRBD1	TRBJ1-1	TGTGCCAGCAGTTCGGGACAGCTGAACACTGAAGCTTTCTTT	CASSSGQLNTEAFF
many	TRBV9	NA	TRBJ1-5	TGTGCCACCCTACAGGGAGGCAATCAGCCCCAGCATTTT	CATLQGGNQPQHF
few	TRBV4-3	TRBD2	TRBJ2-7	TGCGCCAGCAGCCTCTCCACTAGCGGCTACGAGCAGTACTTC	CASSLSTSGYEQYF
NA	TRBV27	TRBD2	TRBJ2-7	TGTGCCAGCCGCCCCCCCTCCAGCGGGAGTTCCTACGAGCAGTACTTC	CASRPPSSGSSYEQYF
many	TRBV7-2	NA	TRBJ1-1	TGTGCCAGCAGCTTATTCGCAAAGATGAACACTGAAGCTTTCTTT	CASSLFAKMNTEAFF
few	TRBV20-1	NA	TRBJ2-2	TGCAGTGCTAGTATGGGGGCTGGTGTCGGGGAGCTGTTTTTT	CSASMGAGVGELFF